The next 12 T cell receptor beta chains were all read from a single sample in a study of cytomegalovirus exposure and HLA in healthy donors. Sequencing was performed with immunoSEQ multiplex PCR; in TCRdb, only in-frame clones are kept and a portion is missing. Of around 300,000 clones listed, roughly 85% were seen once; the top ten hold 1%. Sequencing was performed on PBMCs. Every receptor here comes from a woman aged 18-29 years in good health and CMV-seronegative.

The gene calls are TRBV5-1 and TRBJ1-1; 7 bases are shared with TRBD1. V lost 4 bases, J lost 0 bases, and 3 bases stayed unmatched. The CDR3 contains 14 residues. Germline loops: CDR1 SGHRS, CDR2 YFSETQ. CDR3 sequence: CASSPTGMNTEAFF. The CDR3, as DNA: TGCGCCAGCAGCCCGACAGGGATGAACACTGAAGCTTTCTTT.

CDR3: CASSRRGEGNTIYF. The CDR3 nucleotides read TGCGCCAGCAGCCGCAGGGGCGAAGGAAACACCATATATTTT. The rearrangement joins TRBV5-1 to TRBJ1-3, with a tentative D call TRBD1 (6 bases). Per germline, CDR1 SGHRS and CDR2 YFSETQ. The CDR3 consists of 14 residues. The germline V and J ends were trimmed by 4 bases and 4 bases, with 12 bases remaining between them.

V is TRBV5-6 and J is TRBJ1-2; D call uncertain. V was trimmed by 4 bases and J by 13 bases, leaving 17 bases between them. The CDR3 loop spans 12 amino acids. The germline V gene has CDR1 SGHDT and CDR2 YYEEEE. The CDR3 region is CASSLGLIPVTF. DNA for the CDR3: TGTGCCAGCAGCCTCGGACTGATTCCGGTCACCTTC.

V gene TRBV6-6 combines with J gene TRBJ2-1; 8 nucleotides match TRBD2. The V gene end was trimmed by 2 bases and the J gene end by 8 bases; junction bases not matched to a gene: 5. The CDR3 length is 14 residues. Germline CDR1 and CDR2: MNHNY and SVGAGI (reference sequence). The CDR3, as DNA: TGTGCCAGCAGTTACAACCGGGGGGGCCATGAGCAGTTCTTC. As protein: CASSYNRGGHEQFF.

This chain connects TRBV18 to TRBJ1-5; perhaps TRBD1 as D (6 bases). CDR3 size: 15 residues. The V and J ends lost 5 bases and 4 bases respectively, with 15 bases between them. Germline loops: CDR1 KGHSH, CDR2 LQKENI. This CDR3 reads CASSFETGKNQPQHF. The CDR3 DNA reads as TGTGCCAGCTCATTCGAGACAGGAAAGAATCAGCCCCAGCATTTT. The complete variable domain, with remaining parts taken from reference TRBV18 and TRBJ1-5, reads NAGVMQNPRHLVRRRGQEARLRCSPMKGHSHVYWYRQLPEEGLKFMVYLQKENIIDESGMPKERFSAEFPKEGPSILRIQQVVRGDSAAYFCASSFETGKNQPQHFGDGTRLSIL.

The chain links TRBV25-1 to TRBJ1-1; tentatively, D is TRBD1 (6 bases). Germline loops: CDR1 MGHDK, CDR2 SYGVNS. V was pared by 8 bases and J by 4 bases, with 14 bases between. This CDR3 region has 13 residues. CDR3 amino acids: CASAVGAATEAFF. The CDR3 coding sequence is TGTGCCAGCGCGGTGGGGGCGGCCACTGAAGCTTTCTTT.

This clone appeared a single time. J is TRBJ2-7 and V is TRBV7-8, with 8 nucleotides matching TRBD2. Germline CDR1 reads SGHVS; CDR2 reads FQNEAQ. V trimming: 5 bases; J trimming: 5 bases; junction bases outside the gene matches: 17. The length of the CDR3 is 17 residues. CDR3 amino acids: CASSLEGGSGRRNEQYF. CDR3 coding DNA: TGTGCCAGCAGCCTAGAGGGGGGCAGCGGGAGAAGGAACGAGCAGTACTTC. The full variable domain, completed using reference TRBV7-8 and TRBJ2-7, is GAGVSQSPRYKVAKRGQDVALRCDPISGHVSLFWYQQALGQGPEFLTYFQNEAQLDKSGLPSDRFFAERPEGSVSTLKIQRTQQEDSAVYLCASSLEGGSGRRNEQYFGPGTRLTVT.

As for this clone: Different DNA sequences within this sample yield the same CDR3. The rearrangement uses TRBV5-6 and TRBJ1-2; D call uncertain. Germline V CDR1 and CDR2: SGHDT, YYEEEE. This CDR3 is built from 11 residues. The ends were cut back, 1 base at V and 6 bases at J, with 4 bases in the middle. This chain's CDR3 is CASSLLDGYTF. The CDR3 DNA reads TGTGCCAGCAGCTTGTTAGATGGCTACACCTTC.

The V and J genes are TRBV15 and TRBJ1-5, with unresolved D. V lost 9 bases and J 1 base, leaving 16 bases between the germline ends. CDR1 and CDR2 from the germline V gene are LNHNV and YYDKDF (reference sequence). The CDR3 totals 15 residues. In nucleotides, the CDR3 is TGTGCCACGAATCCGACCCCTAGGAGCAATCAGCCCCAGCATTTT. This encodes CATNPTPRSNQPQHF.

The chain couples TRBV6-6 to TRBJ2-2; 7 positions agree with TRBD1. This CDR3 is built from 14 residues. Germline V gene sequence: CDR1 MNHNY, CDR2 SVGAGI (reference sequence). Germline trimming cut 5 bases from V and 7 bases from J; bases unmatched to any gene: 7. The CDR3 nucleotides are TGTGCCAGCAGTCCCCTTCAGGGGGACGGGGAGCTGTTTTTT. Protein sequence: CASSPLQGDGELFF.

The V gene is TRBV19, the J gene TRBJ1-5, with 10 bases matching TRBD1. CDR1 and CDR2 (germline): LNHDA, SQIVND (reference sequence). The ends lost 11 bases at V and 4 bases at J; junction bases unmatched: 8. The CDR3 totals 14 residues. The CDR3: CAARDRGDNQPQHF. DNA of the CDR3: TGTGCCGCCCGGGACAGGGGAGATAATCAGCCCCAGCATTTT.

The CDR3 spells CASRPSGSSYEQYF. In DNA form, the CDR3 reads TGTGCCAGCAGGCCAAGCGGGAGCTCCTACGAGCAGTACTTC. V and J are TRBV2 and TRBJ2-7; 8 bases map to TRBD2. The junction had 4 bases not matched to a gene; V was cut back by 6 bases and J by 0 bases. This CDR3 has 14 amino acids. CDR1 SNHLY and CDR2 FYNNEI come from the germline V gene. The full variable domain, in which reference TRBV2 and TRBJ2-7 provide the parts outside the CDR3, is EPEVTQTPSHQVTQMGQEVILRCVPISNHLYFYWYRQILGQKVEFLVSFYNNEISEKSEIFDDQFSVERPDGSNFTLKIRSTKLEDSAMYFCASRPSGSSYEQYFGPGTRLTVT.